The 15 T cell receptor beta chains listed next were all sequenced from one sample in a study of cytomegalovirus exposure and HLA in healthy donors. PCR employed 60 Vbeta and 13 Jbeta primers. Produced via immunoSEQ multiplex PCR; TCRdb's table is partial and in-frame only. Altogether about 110,000 clones are present, 60% to 85% being singletons, with the ten largest covering more than 2.5%. Material for sequencing was PBMCs. These receptor sequences come from a male donor in good health and CMV-seropositive.

The V gene is TRBV15, the J gene TRBJ2-7; TRBD1 might be the D (5 bases). Germline V gives CDR1 LNHNV, CDR2 YYDKDF (reference sequence). The CDR3 extends over 13 amino acids. Between the trimmed V and J ends, which lost 8 bases and 6 bases, there was a span of 17 bases. This CDR3 reads CATGNRGRREQYF. Written as DNA, the CDR3 is TGTGCCACCGGTAATAGGGGTCGACGCGAGCAGTACTTC.

In DNA, the CDR3 is TGTGCCAGCAGCTCCCGGACTAGCGGGAGGGACCAGTACTTC. Translated: CASSSRTSGRDQYF. The chain employs TRBV5-8 and TRBJ2-7; the match to TRBD2 covers 15 bases. V lost 3 bases, J lost 10 bases, and 5 bases stayed unmatched. This CDR3 is 14 amino acids long. Germline V gives CDR1 SGHTS, CDR2 YDEGEE. Drawing the rest from reference TRBV5-8 and TRBJ2-7, the complete variable domain is EAGVTQSPTHLIKTRGQQATLRCSPISGHTSVYWYQQALGLGLQFLLWYDEGEERNRGNFPPRFSGRQFPNYSSELNVNALELEDSALYLCASSSRTSGRDQYFGPGTRLTVT.

The DNA for the CDR3 is TGTGCCAGCCGGCCCCAAAGGGGAGGCTACGAGCAGTACTTC. This translates into CASRPQRGGYEQYF. The J gene is TRBJ2-7, the V gene TRBV7-2; a weak D match, TRBD2 (6 bases). The CDR3 extends over 14 amino acids. Trimming pared 8 bases from V and 3 bases from J, leaving 17 bases between. CDR1 SGHTA and CDR2 FQGNSA come from the germline V gene.

This clone has a count of ten or more. CDR3: CASMPAGASGGLGTQYF. The CDR3 DNA sequence: TGTGCCAGCATGCCTGCTGGGGCTAGCGGGGGGCTCGGAACGCAGTATTTT. The chain carries TRBV5-6 and TRBJ2-3, with 11 bases fitting TRBD2. This CDR3 has 17 amino acids. Germline values: CDR1 SGHDT, CDR2 YYEEEE. V lost 6 bases to trimming and J lost 9 bases; unmatched junction nucleotides: 18.

The chain uses TRBV5-1 and TRBJ2-1; D gene unclear. From germline, CDR1 is SGHRS and CDR2 YFSETQ. Trimming left V 8 bases short and J 0 bases short, with 15 bases between. The CDR3 is 15 amino acids. CDR3: CASSLASSSYNEQFF. The CDR3 DNA sequence: TGCGCCAGTTCCTTAGCTTCAAGCTCCTACAATGAGCAGTTCTTC.

This rearrangement joins TRBV11-2 to TRBJ1-1; 7 bases map to TRBD1. Unmatched junction bases numbered 6, after V lost 4 bases and J lost 10 bases. There are 12 residues in the CDR3. CDR1 SGHAT and CDR2 FQNNGV come from the germline V gene. In DNA form, the CDR3 reads TGTGCCAGCAGCTCGACAGGGAACGGAGCTTTCTTT. Amino acids: CASSSTGNGAFF. The whole variable domain, remainder taken from reference TRBV11-2 and TRBJ1-1, is EAGVAQSPRYKIIEKRQSVAFWCNPISGHATLYWYQQILGQGPKLLIQFQNNGVVDDSQLPKDRFSAERLKGVDSTLKIQPAKLEDSAVYLCASSSTGNGAFFGQGTRLTVV.

The J gene is TRBJ1-1, the V gene TRBV28, with D possibly TRBD1 on 6 matching bases. With 3 bases removed from V and 3 bases from J, the gap between germline ends came to 11 bases. CDR1 MDHEN and CDR2 SYDVKM come from the germline V gene. This CDR3 region has 14 residues. CDR3 sequence: CASSFGRGYTEAFF. The CDR3 coding sequence is TGTGCCAGCAGTTTTGGCAGGGGTTACACTGAAGCTTTCTTT.

For the CDR3, the DNA is TGTGCCAGCTTAATCGGAGGGATTAAAGAGACCCAGTACTTC. Protein product: CASLIGGIKETQYF. The rearrangement joins TRBV7-9 to TRBJ2-5; D may be TRBD2 (6 bases). The germline V gene has CDR1 SEHNR and CDR2 FQNEAQ (reference sequence). V lost 8 bases, J lost 3 bases, and 16 bases lay in between. The CDR3 totals 14 residues.

The chain carries TRBV6-1 and TRBJ1-5; 8 nucleotides line up with TRBD1. J lost 6 bases, V lost 4 bases, and 8 bases had no gene match. This CDR3 spans 15 amino acids. Germline-derived CDR1 and CDR2 are MNHNS and SASEGT. The CDR3 bases are TGTGCCAGCAGTGTTATGGACAGGGTAGGTCAGCCCCAGCATTTT. Protein: CASSVMDRVGQPQHF.

This clone was seen only once. The CDR3 region has the DNA TGTGCCAGCAGCTTAGGGCCCGACAGGAATCAGCCCCAGCATTTT. Translating it yields CASSLGPDRNQPQHF. V usage is TRBV11-2 and J usage is TRBJ1-5; a weak D match, TRBD1 (6 bases). Germline V gene lookup returns CDR1 SGHAT and CDR2 FQNNGV. V lost 1 base and J 4 bases, leaving 11 bases between the germline ends. CDR3 length: 15 amino acids.

This clone has more than one count but fewer than ten. The chain uses TRBV5-4 and TRBJ2-3; TRBD2 is a possible D gene (6 bases). The V end lost 4 bases, the J end lost 0 bases, and 9 bases lay between the germline ends. The CDR3 consists of 14 residues. Germline V gene sequence: CDR1 SGHNT, CDR2 YYREEE (reference sequence). The CDR3 protein is CASSGAGSTDTQYF. CDR3 DNA: TGTGCCAGCAGCGGAGCGGGCAGCACAGATACGCAGTATTTT.

The V call is TRBV5-1, the J call TRBJ2-5, with 8 bases aligning to TRBD2. Trimming removed 1 base from V and 6 bases from J; junction bases left unmatched: 5. CDR1 SGHRS and CDR2 YFSETQ come from the germline V gene. The CDR3 covers 14 residues. This chain's CDR3 is CASSLIAGRQTQYF. CDR3 coding DNA: TGCGCCAGCAGCTTGATAGCGGGGAGGCAGACCCAGTACTTC.

The rearrangement joins TRBV25-1 to TRBJ1-4, with TRBD1 matching 8 bases. V lost 3 bases to trimming and J lost 3 bases; unmatched junction nucleotides: 3. From germline, CDR1 is MGHDK and CDR2 SYGVNS. CDR3 length: 15 amino acids. CDR3 bases: TGTGCCAGCAGTGACAGGGGGCAAGCTAATGAAAAACTGTTTTTT. This gives the protein CASSDRGQANEKLFF.

In DNA form, the CDR3 reads TGTGCCAGCAGGGCCCGAGACAGGGTAAATTCACCCCTCCACTTT. As protein: CASRARDRVNSPLHF. This sequence joins TRBV6-5 and TRBJ1-6, with 7 positions matching TRBD1. V was clipped by 6 bases and J by 7 bases; unmatched bases: 9. Germline assignment: CDR1 MNHEY and CDR2 SVGAGI. CDR3 length: 15 residues.

The chain uses TRBV28 and TRBJ2-3; TRBD2 might be the D (9 bases). The CDR3 spans 15 residues. Per the germline V gene, CDR1 is MDHEN and CDR2 is SYDVKM. V was cut by 10 bases and J by 3 bases, with 20 bases left in between. CDR3 loop: CATGGAGGFTDTQYF. The DNA of the CDR3 is TGTGCCACAGGGGGCGCGGGAGGGTTTACAGATACGCAGTATTTT.